The 9 T cell receptor beta chains in this list originate from one sample, sequenced in a study of shared clonotypes between healthy human individuals. The assay was immunoSEQ multiplex PCR, and TCRdb's table has in-frame clones only and misses some. The table records about 2 million clones, over 85% of them present only once. The sequencing sample was made of naive CD4+ T cells sorted from blood. Subset described: CD45RA+ positively selected. These receptors were collected from a man aged 18 to 35 in good health.

The chain is built from TRBV6-6 and TRBJ1-1, with no clear D. Germline CDR1 MNHNY, CDR2 SVGAGI (reference sequence). The CDR3 sequence is 12 residues long. Trimming took off 2 bases at V and 8 bases at J, with 9 bases between the two ends. In DNA, the CDR3 is TGTGCCAGCAGTTACCCAGACGGGGAAGCTTTCTTT. Its translation is CASSYPDGEAFF.

CDR3 bases: TGCGCCAGCAGCTTGCGCAGCGGGAGGTTCTACGAGCAGTACTTC. Translating it yields CASSLRSGRFYEQYF. The rearrangement uses TRBV5-1 and TRBJ2-7; TRBD2 matches 9 bases. The germline V gene encodes CDR1 SGHRS and CDR2 YFSETQ. V dropped 1 base and J dropped 3; count of bases not matched to a gene: 5. There are 15 residues in the CDR3.

The chain has TRBV11-2 and TRBJ1-6, with D possibly being TRBD1 (5 bases). V was trimmed by 5 bases and J by 8 bases, leaving 13 bases between them. Looked up from germline, CDR1 is SGHAT and CDR2 is FQNNGV. This CDR3 region has 14 residues. CDR3 nucleotides: TGTGCCAGCAGCCAGGGTGGGGGGTATTCACCCCTCCACTTT. Translated: CASSQGGGYSPLHF.

The chain couples TRBV6-5 to TRBJ2-4; no firm D call. V lost 0 bases to trimming and J lost 0 bases, with 9 bases between them. This CDR3 has 16 residues. Germline V gives CDR1 MNHEY, CDR2 SVGAGI. The CDR3 nucleotides read TGTGCCAGCAGTTACTCCCCCCTCCAAGCCAAAAACATTCAGTACTTC. This gives the protein CASSYSPLQAKNIQYF.

The rearrangement joins TRBV6-5 to TRBJ2-2, with TRBD2 matching over 7 bases. Germline assignment: CDR1 MNHEY and CDR2 SVGAGI. The CDR3 runs to 15 residues. Trimming took 7 bases from V and 3 from J; bases not matched to a gene: 8. CDR3 bases: TGTGCCAGCACCCGGGGGGTCAAGGACACCGGGGAGCTGTTTTTT. Protein: CASTRGVKDTGELFF.

This chain joins TRBV28 and TRBJ1-1, with TRBD1 matching 8 bases. Germline V gene data show CDR1 as MDHEN and CDR2 as SYDVKM. This CDR3 is 14 amino acids long. The junction had 7 bases not matched to a gene; V was cut back by 2 bases and J by 8 bases. The CDR3 reads CASSLQGARYEAFF. The CDR3 region has the DNA TGTGCCAGCAGTTTACAGGGGGCGCGGTACGAAGCTTTCTTT. Full variable domain (outside the CDR3, taken from reference TRBV28 and TRBJ1-1): DVKVTQSSRYLVKRTGEKVFLECVQDMDHENMFWYRQDPGLGLRLIYFSYDVKMKEKGDIPEGYSVSREKKERFSLILESASTNQTSMYLCASSLQGARYEAFFGQGTRLTVV.

The chain uses TRBV9 and TRBJ1-6; D is possibly TRBD1 (5 bases). V lost 0 bases and J 13 bases, leaving 17 bases between the germline ends. Germline V gene sequence: CDR1 SGDLS, CDR2 YYNGEE. The CDR3 runs 15 residues. The DNA for the CDR3 is TGTGCCAGCAGCGTAGCTGAAGGGGAAAGTGAGCCCCTCCACTTT. This translates into CASSVAEGESEPLHF.

The chain couples TRBV10-2 to TRBJ1-1; possible D gene TRBD1, 6 bases. V dropped 3 bases and J dropped 10 bases, with 9 bases sitting between them. Per germline, CDR1 WSHSY and CDR2 SAAADI. There are 11 residues in the CDR3. The CDR3 is CASSDGRGAFF. The CDR3 nucleotides are TGCGCCAGCAGTGATGGCAGGGGAGCTTTCTTT.

V gene TRBV5-8 combines with J gene TRBJ2-5; D perhaps matches TRBD2 (6 bases). Germline CDR1 SGHTS, CDR2 YDEGEE. V lost 0 bases, J lost 1 base, and 16 bases lay in between. The CDR3 length is 17 residues. In DNA form, the CDR3 reads TGTGCCAGCAGCTTGGCCCTCTCAGGAGGGGTCCAAGAGACCCAGTACTTC. Its translation is CASSLALSGGVQETQYF.